This passage covers 16 T cell receptor beta chains from one sample sequenced in a study of cytomegalovirus exposure and HLA in healthy donors. PCR employed 60 Vbeta and 13 Jbeta primers. Assay used: immunoSEQ multiplex PCR; TCRdb lists only in-frame clones, some missing. The profile covers about 140,000 clones, with 75% appearing a single time and approximately 3.2% taken by the ten largest. The sample taken for sequencing was PBMCs. The receptors were gathered from a man in his forties in good health and CMV-seronegative.

This chain uses TRBV7-3 with TRBJ2-2; maybe TRBD1 (6 bases). The ends were cut back, 3 bases at V and 4 bases at J, with 15 bases in the middle. The CDR3 is made up of 16 amino acids. Germline-derived CDR1 and CDR2 are SGHTA and FQGTGA. CDR3 coding DNA: TGTGCCAGCAGCTTCGTTGGGGGCTGGAGCACCGGGGAGCTGTTTTTT. Its protein is CASSFVGGWSTGELFF. The full variable domain, rest sourced from reference TRBV7-3 and TRBJ2-2, is GAGVSQTPSNKVTEKGKYVELRCDPISGHTALYWYRQSLGQGPEFLIYFQGTGAADDSGLPNDRFFAVRPEGSVSTLKIQRTERGDSAVYLCASSFVGGWSTGELFFGEGSRLTVL.

V gene TRBV9 combines with J gene TRBJ2-5; 10 bases are a match to TRBD2. J gave up 5 bases and V 4 bases, and 5 bases lay outside the gene matches. The germline gives CDR1 SGDLS, CDR2 YYNGEE. The CDR3 is 14 amino acids. CDR3 region: CASSLSGGDETQYF. CDR3 coding DNA: TGTGCCAGCAGCTTGAGCGGGGGGGACGAGACCCAGTACTTC.

The gene calls are TRBV19 and TRBJ2-6, with D perhaps TRBD2 (5 bases). In germline, CDR1 is LNHDA, CDR2 SQIVND (reference sequence). Trimming cost V 1 base and J 0 bases, with 7 bases left between them. This CDR3 is 16 amino acids long. CDR3 in DNA: TGTGCCAGTAGTATAGCGGGGATCTCTGGGGCCAACGTCCTGACTTTC. Translation: CASSIAGISGANVLTF.

The CDR3 coding sequence is TGTGCCTGGAGTGGGACCTGGGGCCAGACCCAGTACTTC. This codes for CAWSGTWGQTQYF. This sequence joins TRBV30 and TRBJ2-5; D may be TRBD1 (5 bases). Germline V gives CDR1 GTSNPN, CDR2 SVGIG (reference sequence). The CDR3 runs 13 residues. The V end was cut by 1 base, the J end by 6 bases, with 12 bases between.

This sequence joins TRBV7-6 and TRBJ2-3, with D possibly being TRBD2 (6 bases). With 2 bases removed from V and 5 bases from J, the gap between germline ends came to 14 bases. The germline V gene encodes CDR1 SGHVS and CDR2 FNYEAQ. The CDR3 runs 15 residues. The CDR3 DNA reads as TGTGCCAGCAGCTTATCCGCGCGGGGAAGAGATACGCAGTATTTT. It codes for CASSLSARGRDTQYF.

The J gene is TRBJ2-7, the V gene TRBV7-2, with 7 bases aligning to TRBD2. The CDR3 totals 15 residues. Germline trimming cut 5 bases from V and 1 base from J; bases unmatched to any gene: 8. Germline assignment: CDR1 SGHTA and CDR2 FQGNSA. This CDR3 is CASSGRGTGSYEQYF. Here the CDR3 DNA reads TGTGCCAGCAGCGGGCGGGGGACCGGATCCTACGAGCAGTACTTC.

This clone appeared a few times. The genes are TRBV4-3 and TRBJ1-1; D might be TRBD1 (6 bases). V lost 3 bases to trimming and J lost 0 bases, with 8 bases between them. Germline values: CDR1 LGHNA, CDR2 YSLEER. The CDR3 is made up of 14 amino acids. Here the CDR3 DNA reads TGCGCCAGCAGCCAGACAGGAATGAACACTGAAGCTTTCTTT. Protein product: CASSQTGMNTEAFF.

The chain employs TRBV7-9 and TRBJ2-3; 11 bases map to TRBD1. Per the germline V gene, CDR1 is SEHNR and CDR2 is FQNEAQ (reference sequence). This CDR3 has 17 amino acids. Trimming at V came to 1 base and at J to 4 bases, leaving 7 bases not matched to a gene. The CDR3 spells CASSLGRLGQGADTQYF. As DNA, the CDR3 is TGTGCCAGCAGCTTAGGCAGATTGGGACAGGGGGCAGATACGCAGTATTTT.

The chain carries TRBV6-1 and TRBJ1-5; D unclear. V lost 7 bases and J lost 3, with 10 bases in between. The germline gives CDR1 MNHNS, CDR2 SASEGT. The CDR3 extends over 13 amino acids. The CDR3 nucleotides read TGTGCCAGCAAGCTGGAGTTCAATCAGCCCCAGCATTTT. This encodes CASKLEFNQPQHF.

This clone was seen a handful of times. The genes are TRBV2 and TRBJ2-2; the match to TRBD2 covers 8 bases. The CDR3 runs 16 residues. The ends lost 4 bases at V and 6 bases at J; junction bases unmatched: 10. Germline V CDR1 and CDR2: SNHLY, FYNNEI. The CDR3 DNA follows: TGTGCCAGCAGTGGTCGGTCGGGGGGGCACGCCGGGGAGCTGTTTTTT. Amino acids: CASSGRSGGHAGELFF.

This clone showed up just once. The chain carries TRBV4-3 and TRBJ2-7; D may be TRBD2 (5 bases). Germline V lookup: CDR1 LGHNA, CDR2 YSLEER. CDR3 size: 13 residues. Trimming took 4 bases from V and 6 from J, leaving 13 bases between them. This CDR3 is CASSLDGVLEQYF. Here the CDR3 DNA reads TGCGCCAGCAGCCTCGACGGGGTACTCGAGCAGTACTTC.

The CDR3 nucleotides are TGTGCCAGCAGTACCGACAGGGCCAACATGGAAAAACTGTTTTTT. Translation: CASSTDRANMEKLFF. The rearrangement joins TRBV6-6 to TRBJ1-4; 7 nucleotides agree with TRBD1. Germline CDR1 is MNHNY and CDR2 is SVGAGI (reference sequence). The CDR3 sequence is 15 residues long. Unmatched junction bases numbered 11, after V lost 5 bases and J lost 8 bases.

V is TRBV9 and J is TRBJ2-6; D call uncertain. The V gene lost 0 bases and the J gene lost 0 bases, with 4 bases spanning the gap. The CDR3 covers 15 residues. Germline-derived CDR1 and CDR2 are SGDLS and YYNGEE. CDR3: CASSVAFSGANVLTF. For the CDR3, the DNA is TGTGCCAGCAGCGTAGCCTTCTCTGGGGCCAACGTCCTGACTTTC.

This chain joins TRBV19 and TRBJ1-1; D is uncertain. The CDR3 runs 14 residues. V lost 3 bases and J 1 base, leaving 9 bases between the germline ends. Germline CDR1 reads LNHDA; CDR2 reads SQIVND (reference sequence). The CDR3 DNA follows: TGTGCCAGTAGTATGGTCAGGAAGAACACTGAAGCTTTCTTT. Translated: CASSMVRKNTEAFF.

J is TRBJ2-3 and V is TRBV10-2; 7 bases are shared with TRBD2. Germline values: CDR1 WSHSY, CDR2 SAAADI. Trimming cost V 3 bases and J 3 bases; bases outside gene matches: 6. The CDR3 runs to 15 residues. The CDR3 DNA reads TGCGCCAGCAGTGATGGAGGGAGGGGAACAGATACGCAGTATTTT. Translated: CASSDGGRGTDTQYF.

The chain joins TRBV4-1 to TRBJ2-5; TRBD1 matches 9 bases. The tail of the sequence fits TRBJ2-7 better, so the J call may be wrong. The CDR3 runs to 16 residues. Looked up from germline, CDR1 is MGHRA and CDR2 is YSYEKL. Here the CDR3 DNA reads TGCGCCAGCAGCCCTCCTGGACAGGGGTCGAACTACGAGCAGTACTTC. It yields the protein CASSPPGQGSNYEQYF.